This T cell receptor (beta chain) was sequenced during a study of blood T cell repertoires in COVID-19. Looking at the study overall: COVID-19 samples, acute and convalescent, were from the United States, Italy and Spain. T cells, B-cell-depleted T cells, or PBMCs supplied cDNA or gDNA.

Per the study methods: Amplifying reference gene primers gave estimates of nucleated cell counts. Measured with immunoSEQ multiplex PCR; TCRdb has only the in-frame clones, and not every one. That table furnishes V, J and clone size, whereas the DNA furnished D and trimming. The table lists 97,000 or so clones, approximately 82% of them singletons. This clonotype originated in a man aged 60 to 75 with active or convalescent COVID-19. Sequenced material: peripheral blood.

The DNA of the CDR3 is TGTGCCAGCATCTCTTCAGCTGGGGGCGGCACTGAAGCTTTCTTT. Translated, it gives CASISSAGGGTEAFF. The chain combines TRBV28 with TRBJ1-1, with TRBD1 as a possible D gene (6 bases). Per the germline V gene, CDR1 is MDHEN and CDR2 is SYDVKM. Trimming took 7 bases from V and 4 from J, leaving 19 bases between them. The CDR3 spans 15 residues.